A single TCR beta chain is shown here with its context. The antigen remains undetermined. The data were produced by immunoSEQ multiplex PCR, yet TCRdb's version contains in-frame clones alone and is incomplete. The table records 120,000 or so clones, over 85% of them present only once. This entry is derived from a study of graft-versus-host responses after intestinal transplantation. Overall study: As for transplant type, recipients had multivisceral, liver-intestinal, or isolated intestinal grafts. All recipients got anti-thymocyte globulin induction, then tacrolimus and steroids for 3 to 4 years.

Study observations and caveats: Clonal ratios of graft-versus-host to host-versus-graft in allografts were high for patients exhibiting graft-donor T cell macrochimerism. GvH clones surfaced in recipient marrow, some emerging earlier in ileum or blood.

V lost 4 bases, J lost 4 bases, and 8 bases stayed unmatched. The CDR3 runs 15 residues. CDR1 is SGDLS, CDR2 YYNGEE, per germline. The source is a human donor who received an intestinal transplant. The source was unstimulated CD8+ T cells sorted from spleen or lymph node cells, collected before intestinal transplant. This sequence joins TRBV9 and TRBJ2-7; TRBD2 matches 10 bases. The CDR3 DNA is TGTGCCAGCAGCCTAGGACTAGCGGACCAATACGAGCAGTACTTC. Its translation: CASSLGLADQYEQYF. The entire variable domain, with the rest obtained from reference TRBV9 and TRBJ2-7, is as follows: DSGVTQTPKHLITATGQRVTLRCSPRSGDLSVYWYQQSLDQGLQFLIQYYNGEERAKGNILERFSAQQFPDLHSELNLSSLELGDSALYFCASSLGLADQYEQYFGPGTRLTVT.